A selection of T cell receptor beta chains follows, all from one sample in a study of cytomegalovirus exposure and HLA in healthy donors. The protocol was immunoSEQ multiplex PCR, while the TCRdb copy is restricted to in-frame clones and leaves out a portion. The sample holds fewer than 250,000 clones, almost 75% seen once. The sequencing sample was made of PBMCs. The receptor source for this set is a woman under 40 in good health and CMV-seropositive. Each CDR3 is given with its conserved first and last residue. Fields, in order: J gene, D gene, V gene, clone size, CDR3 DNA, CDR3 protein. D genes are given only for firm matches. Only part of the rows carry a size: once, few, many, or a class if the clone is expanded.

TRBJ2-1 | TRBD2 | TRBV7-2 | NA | TGTGCCAGCAGCTGGACTAGTAGCAATGAGCAGTTCTTC | CASSWTSSNEQFF
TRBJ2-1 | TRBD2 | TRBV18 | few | TGTGCCAGCTCACTCAGCGGGAAGGACAATGAGCAGTTCTTC | CASSLSGKDNEQFF
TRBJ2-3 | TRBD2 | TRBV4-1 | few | TGCGCCAGCAGCCAGTTAGGGACTAGCAGAGATACGCAGTATTTT | CASSQLGTSRDTQYF
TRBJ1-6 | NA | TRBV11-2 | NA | TGTGCCAGCAGCTTGGGACTCCGAAACCAGGATTCACCCCTCCACTTT | CASSLGLRNQDSPLHF
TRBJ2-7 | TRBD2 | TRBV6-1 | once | TGTGCCAGCAGTGAACAGGGACTAGCGGGAGTAGGCGAGCAGTACTTC | CASSEQGLAGVGEQYF
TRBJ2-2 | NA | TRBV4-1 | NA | TGCGCCAGCAGCCAACGACTCGACACCGGGGAGCTGTTTTTT | CASSQRLDTGELFF
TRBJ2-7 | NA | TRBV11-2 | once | TGTGCCAGCAGCTCCATCCGGACTTACTACGGGCAGTACTTC | CASSSIRTYYGQYF
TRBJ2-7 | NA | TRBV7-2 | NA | TGTGCCAGCAGCCCGGCCTACGAGCAGTACTTC | CASSPAYEQYF
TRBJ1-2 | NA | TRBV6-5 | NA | TGTGCCAGCACCTTGGGAGGGGGATATGGCTACACCTTC | CASTLGGGYGYTF
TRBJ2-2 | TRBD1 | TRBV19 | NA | TGTGCCAGTAGTTTGACAGGGGGCTCGGGGGAGCTGTTTTTT | CASSLTGGSGELFF
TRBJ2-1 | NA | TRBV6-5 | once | TGTGCCAGCAGTCGAGCCTACAATGAGCAGTTCTTC | CASSRAYNEQFF
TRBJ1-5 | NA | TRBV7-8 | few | TGTGCCAGCAGCCAAAACCCGGTTCGTCAGCCCCAGCATTTT | CASSQNPVRQPQHF
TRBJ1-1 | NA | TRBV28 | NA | TGTGCCAGCAGCTATAACCGACAGTTCACTGAAGCTTTCTTT | CASSYNRQFTEAFF
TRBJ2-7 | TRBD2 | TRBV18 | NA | TGTGCCAGCTCACCTTCGGGACTAGAGAGCTACGAGCAGTACTTC | CASSPSGLESYEQYF
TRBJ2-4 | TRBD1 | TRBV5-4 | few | TGTGCCAGCAGCGACCATGGGACAGGGAACATTCAGTACTTC | CASSDHGTGNIQYF
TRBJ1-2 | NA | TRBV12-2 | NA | TGTGCAAGTCGCTTCGGGACAGGGGGCAATGGCCACACCTTC | CASRFGTGGNGHTF
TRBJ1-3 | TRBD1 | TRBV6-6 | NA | TGTGCCAGCAGGCGACAGGGATCTGGAAACACCATATATTTT | CASRRQGSGNTIYF
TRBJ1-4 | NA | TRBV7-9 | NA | TGTGCCAGCAGCTTAGACGGGGGGACGCGTGAAAAACTGTTTTTT | CASSLDGGTREKLFF
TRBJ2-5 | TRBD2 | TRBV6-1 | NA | TGTGCCAGCACCACGATCGGGACCCCGGGAGGAGAGCAGTACTTC | CASTTIGTPGGEQYF
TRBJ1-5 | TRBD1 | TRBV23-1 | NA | TGCGCCAGCAGTCAATCCCCGGGACAGGACGGGGATAGCAATCAGCCCCAGCATTTT | CASSQSPGQDGDSNQPQHF
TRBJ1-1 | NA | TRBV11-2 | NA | TGTGCCAGCAGCGCAGGACTATCGAACACTGAAGCTTTCTTT | CASSAGLSNTEAFF
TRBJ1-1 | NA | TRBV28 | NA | TGTGCCAGCGGGCGCTTGAATTTGAACACTGAAGCTTTCTTT | CASGRLNLNTEAFF
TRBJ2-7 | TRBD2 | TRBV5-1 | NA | TGCGCCAGCAGCTTGGAAAGTTGGGCGGGAGGCTCCCGTGCCGAGCAGTACTTC | CASSLESWAGGSRAEQYF
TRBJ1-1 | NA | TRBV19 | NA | TGTGCCAGTAGTTCAAACACTGGGTGGGCGACTGAAGCTTTCTTT | CASSSNTGWATEAFF